This TCR beta chain came from a study of shared clonotypes between healthy human individuals (dated by TCRdb to the early 2020s). Regarding the research as a whole: The cohort included three men and a couple of women between 18 and 49 years of age. For each donor, CD4 naive and CD4 memory were each given three plates, CD8 naive was given two plates, and CD8 memory was given one plate. Blood TCR repertoires of about five healthy adults were deeply sequenced to estimate repertoire size and the extent of clonotype sharing between individuals. Libraries were prepared and TCR repertoires were sequenced by different laboratories using diverse techniques, in order to increase sequencing depth and limit assay-specific biases. Leukapheresis yielded between about 0.8 and 9.5 billion PBMCs per donor.

Study-wide conclusions, independent of this receptor: Sampling was restricted to blood, and TCR repertoires in tissue are likely to differ from TCR repertoires in blood. Even with the large sequencing depth, rarefaction of the sorted-subset datasets indicated that sequencing was incomplete. Higher generation probabilities were observed for clonotypes shared by all four sorted-subset donors than for non-shared clonotypes. Sharing across several donors was observed for 5% to 6.5% of naive CD4, 3.5% of naive CD8, about 2.3% of memory CD4, and about 0.39% of memory CD8 clonotypes. Pairwise subsampling led to the expectation that sequencing depth would affect the degree of clonotype sharing among donors. Because the study included only a small number of donors, the genetic and exposure-history diversity represented was limited. Naive subsets generally had larger estimated clonotype richness than memory subsets.

V trim: 1 base; J trim: 4 bases; unmatched bases: 5. The CDR3 sequence holds 16 residues, the cysteine and phenylalanine included. Just CDR3 DNA is preserved here, 48 bases in frame from base 1. The germline V gene (reference sequence) specifies MNHNY as CDR1 and SVGAGI as CDR2. CD8 naive samples consisted of CD45RO-negative cells that were positively selected for CCR7, yielding a CD45RA+CCR7+ population without TemRA cells. Healthy HIV-negative adults with no recently reported acute infections or vaccinations were included as donors. Only Caucasian adults living in Nashville, Tennessee, USA were represented among the donors. After blood collection by leukapheresis, PBMCs were isolated using Ficoll-Histopaque density gradient centrifugation and then cryopreserved in the vapor phase of liquid nitrogen. Purity and quantity of every magnetically sorted T cell population were checked by analytical flow cytometry. Genomic DNA was isolated from each sorted fraction and quantified by UV absorbance on a Nanodrop 2000c.

As regards this clone: The specificity of this receptor is unknown. Nothing much larger sits one base from this clone, and base qualities are not available.

Using the deep immunoSEQ assay, multiplex PCR amplified TCR CDR3 regions from genomic DNA. Extracted genomic DNA from each cell subset was distributed evenly across all wells of several immunoSEQ 96-well plates, and each plate was treated as a replicate. For sorted subsets, 200 to 250 ng of genomic DNA, equivalent to some 30,000 T cell genomes, went into each replicate PCR. Purified libraries were quantified with a Qubit 3.0 fluorometer, sized on a Bioanalyzer 2100, and re-quantified with the KAPA Library Quantification kit. Every immunoSEQ 96-well plate was sequenced on a separate single-read 150-cycle Illumina NextSeq 550 flow cell. On the study's bioinformatics: The immunoSEQ output contained only junctional sequences without quality scores, so filtering could not match that applied to full-length reads. Sequences were annotated with PyIR, a Python wrapper for IgBLAST v1.9, and V/J genes and CDR3 were assigned using IMGT germline references. Reads were filtered out if the reads had weak V/J assignments (E-value above 1e-6), no CDR3, stop codons, out-of-frame junctions, or ambiguous translated residues. V3J clonotypes were defined as sequences sharing an identical inferred V gene, J gene, and CDR3 amino acid sequence. Percentage overlap between repertoires was calculated by dividing the number of shared unique clonotypes by the size of the smaller repertoire. RTK rarefaction, the Chao1 estimator, and Recon v2.1 estimates of unobserved clonotypes were used to assess repertoire richness. Generation probabilities for all TCRbeta clonotypes obtained by the gDNA method from a few donors were computed using OLGA. TCRdb holds this immuneACCESS table with in-frame rearrangements only. Some clones are missing; in checked studies, unresolved V genes explain under half, and the rest has no known cause. V, J and clone size were drawn from that table, and D and trimming were deduced from the DNA. This sample gives more than 2 million clones in total; about 95% of them show up just once. The ten largest clones take up 0.85% to 1.3% of the sample.

Input material: naive CD8+ T cells sorted from blood. Sample cell subset or site, as interpreted from the label and publication: CD45RA+CCR7+. Recombination joined TRBV6-6 with TRBJ1-4, with 8 middle bases fitting TRBD1. This sequence was found in a man aged 18 to 30 in good health. CDR3 region: CASSYLQGGFNEKLFF. Here is the DNA: TGTGCCAGCAGTTACTTACAGGGGGGTTTTAATGAAAAACTGTTTTTT.